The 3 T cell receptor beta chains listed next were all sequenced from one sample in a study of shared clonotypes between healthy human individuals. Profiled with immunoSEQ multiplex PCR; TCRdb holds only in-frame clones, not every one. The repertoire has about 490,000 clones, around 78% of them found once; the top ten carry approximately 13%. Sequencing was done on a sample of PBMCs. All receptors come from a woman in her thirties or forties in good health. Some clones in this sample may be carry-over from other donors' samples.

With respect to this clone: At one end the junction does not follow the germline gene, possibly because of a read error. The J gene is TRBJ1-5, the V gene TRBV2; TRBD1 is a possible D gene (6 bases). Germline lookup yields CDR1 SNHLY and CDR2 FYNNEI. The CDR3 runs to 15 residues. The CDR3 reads CASREDRFLNQPQHF. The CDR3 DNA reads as TGTGCCAGCAGAGAAGACAGGTTTCTCAATCAGCCCCAGCATTTT. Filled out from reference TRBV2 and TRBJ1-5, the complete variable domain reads EPEVTQTPSHQVTQMGQEVILRCVPISNHLYFYWYRQILGQKVEFLVSFYNNEISEKSEIFDDQFSVERPDGSNFTLKIRSTKLEDSAMYFCASREDRFLNQPQHFGDGTRLSIL.

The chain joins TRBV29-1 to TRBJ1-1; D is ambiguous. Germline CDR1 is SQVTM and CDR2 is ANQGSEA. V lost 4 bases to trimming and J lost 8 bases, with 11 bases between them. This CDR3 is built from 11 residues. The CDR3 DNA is TGCAGCGTTGCACCACTCGCCGAAGCTTTCTTT. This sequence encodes CSVAPLAEAFF.

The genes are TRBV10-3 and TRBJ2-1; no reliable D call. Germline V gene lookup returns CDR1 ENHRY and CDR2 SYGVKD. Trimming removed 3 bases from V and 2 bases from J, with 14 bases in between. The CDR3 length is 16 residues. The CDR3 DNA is TGTGCCATCAGTGATCGGACCCAAATTCCCTACAATGAGCAGTTCTTC. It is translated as CAISDRTQIPYNEQFF.